The 21 T cell receptor beta chains below come from one sample, sequenced in a study of neurological immune-mediated disorders. Each CDR3 protein is one row after TCRdb ran MiXCR on the 5' RACE reads. The sample consists of 40,000 to 55,000 distinct CDR3 sequences, approximately 10% of them appearing once. What was sequenced was PBMCs. The receptors derive from a woman in her thirties or forties with HTLV-1-associated myelopathy (HAM/TSP).

The V and J genes are TRBV29-1 and TRBJ2-3; 10 bases are shared with TRBD2. The CDR3 is 16 residues long. Germline loops: CDR1 SQVTM, CDR2 ANQGSEA. Germline trimming cut 1 base from V and 6 bases from J; bases unmatched to any gene: 10. The CDR3 sequence is CSVEGLSGGPVDTQYF. The CDR3, as DNA: TGCAGCGTTGAAGGACTTAGCGGGGGGCCTGTCGATACGCAGTATTTT.

V is TRBV12-3 or TRBV12-4 and J is TRBJ2-1; D remains unclear. This CDR3 spans 14 amino acids. The V end lost 1 base, the J end lost 0 bases, and 4 bases lay between the germline ends. The CDR3 DNA is TGTGCCAGCAGTTTAGGGGGCTCCTACAATGAGCAGTTCTTC. Its translation: CASSLGGSYNEQFF.

This clonotype was recorded at least ten times. This rearrangement joins TRBV5-1 to TRBJ2-3; D may be TRBD1 or TRBD2 (6 bases each). The CDR3 runs 16 residues. V dropped 1 base and J dropped 2 bases, with 14 bases sitting between them. Germline lookup yields CDR1 SGHRS and CDR2 YFSETQ. The CDR3 DNA sequence: TGCGCCAGCAGCTTGAATGGGGGGCGCGACACAGATACGCAGTATTTT. Residues: CASSLNGGRDTDTQYF.

The V call is TRBV12-3 or TRBV12-4, the J call TRBJ2-1; D ambiguous. V lost 7 bases and J 8 bases, leaving 21 bases between the germline ends. CDR3 size: 15 residues. The DNA for the CDR3 is TGTGCCAGCACCATTGAGAACACCGCTCAAGATGAGCAGTTCTTC. Its protein is CASTIENTAQDEQFF.

This clonotype showed up many times. The rearrangement joins TRBV9 to TRBJ1-5, with a possible D match to TRBD1 (6 bases). Trimming left V 0 bases short and J 6 bases short, with 13 bases between. Germline CDR1 is SGDLS and CDR2 is YYNGEE. This CDR3 is 15 amino acids long. The DNA of the CDR3 is TGTGCCAGCAGCGTAGGTACAGGGTTGGGTCAGCCCCAGCATTTT. Its protein is CASSVGTGLGQPQHF.

This clonotype was seen ten or more times. The chain carries TRBV9 and TRBJ2-5; TRBD2 matches at 9 bases. CDR1 and CDR2 (germline): SGDLS, YYNGEE. The V and J ends lost 3 bases and 3 bases, in that order; junction bases with no gene match: 3. The CDR3 totals 14 residues. CDR3 loop: CASSAVAGEETQYF. CDR3 in DNA: TGTGCCAGCAGCGCCGTAGCGGGGGAAGAGACCCAGTACTTC.

This clonotype occurred many times. The chain couples TRBV5-5 to TRBJ1-1; no clear D. Trimming took 7 bases from V and 4 from J, leaving 17 bases between them. The CDR3 is 14 residues long. CDR1 and CDR2 (germline): SGHKS, YYEKEE (reference sequence). The CDR3 sequence: CASYMGRSGTEAFF. The CDR3 DNA reads TGTGCCAGCTATATGGGAAGAAGTGGCACTGAAGCTTTCTTT.

This clonotype was found many times. The chain employs TRBV2 and TRBJ2-2; D may be TRBD2 (5 bases). V was clipped by 5 bases and J by 4 bases, with 14 bases between them. CDR1 and CDR2 (germline): SNHLY, FYNNEI. The CDR3 runs 15 residues. CDR3 nucleotides: TGTGCCAGCAGTCTAGAAAGCGGTGGCACCGGGGAGCTGTTTTTT. It codes for CASSLESGGTGELFF.

The rearrangement joins TRBV5-5 to TRBJ1-2; a weak D match, TRBD1 (5 bases). V lost 5 bases and J 10 bases, leaving 15 bases between the germline ends. Germline V gene lookup returns CDR1 SGHKS and CDR2 YYEKEE (reference sequence). The CDR3 contains 12 residues. CDR3 sequence (DNA): TGTGCCAGCAGGGACATGGGTGACAACTACACCTTC. Protein: CASRDMGDNYTF.

This clonotype showed up many times. The rearrangement links TRBV29-1 to TRBJ1-2, with D perhaps matching TRBD1 (5 bases). V shed 0 bases and J shed 4 bases, with 12 bases lying between them. This CDR3 comprises 14 residues. Germline values: CDR1 SQVTM, CDR2 ANQGSEA. CDR3: CSVEDGNRPYGYTF. The DNA of the CDR3 is TGCAGCGTTGAAGATGGGAACAGGCCCTATGGCTACACCTTC.

This rearrangement joins TRBV20-1 to TRBJ1-1; D gene uncertain. The CDR3 length is 14 residues. V gave up 1 base and J gave up 1 base, with 10 bases separating them. Germline-derived CDR1 and CDR2 are DFQATT and SNEGSKA (reference sequence). CDR3 loop: CSARVAGGNTEAFF. The CDR3 DNA is TGCAGTGCTAGAGTGGCAGGAGGGAACACTGAAGCTTTCTTT.

Comments on this clonotype: A read error may be the cause here, since a much bigger clone is one base away. The V and J genes are TRBV5-8 and TRBJ2-3; TRBD2 agrees at 7 bases. CDR1 and CDR2 from the germline V gene are SGHTS and YDEGEE. The CDR3 runs to 14 residues. CDR3 loop: CTSSPGLVGDTQYF. Here the CDR3 DNA reads TGTACCAGCAGCCCAGGACTAGTGGGGGATACGCAGTATTTT. Complete variable domain (other parts from reference TRBV5-8 and TRBJ2-3): EAGVTQSPTHLIKTRGQQATLRCSPISGHTSVYWYQQALGLGLQFLLWYDEGEERNRGNFPPRFSGRQFPNYSSELNVNALELEDSALYLCTSSPGLVGDTQYFGPGTRLTVL.

This clonotype was recorded many times. The chain employs TRBV6-6 and TRBJ2-7; the match to TRBD1 covers 9 bases. CDR3 length equals 13 residues. CDR1 MNHNY and CDR2 SVGAGI come from the germline V gene (reference sequence). V shed 5 bases, J shed 9 bases, and the junction held 8 bases outside the gene matches. The CDR3 region is CASSLDRGAGQYF. CDR3 bases: TGTGCCAGCAGTCTGGACAGGGGCGCGGGGCAGTACTTC.

This clonotype was recorded many times. This chain connects TRBV2 to TRBJ2-2; the D is unclear. CDR1 is SNHLY and CDR2 is FYNNEI in the germline V gene. V gave up 2 bases and J gave up 7 bases, with 5 bases separating them. CDR3 length: 12 amino acids. For the CDR3, the DNA is TGTGCCAGCAGTGAAAGTTTCGGGGAGCTGTTTTTT. Its translation is CASSESFGELFF.

Ten or more counts support this clonotype. The rearrangement uses TRBV5-1 and TRBJ1-2, with 12 positions matching TRBD1. The V gene's germline CDR1 is SGHRS and CDR2 YFSETQ. The V and J ends lost 5 bases and 7 bases, in that order; junction bases with no gene match: 6. This CDR3 spans 14 amino acids. The CDR3 DNA reads as TGCGCCAGCAGGCCCGGGACAGGGGGCTCTGGCTACACCTTC. It codes for CASRPGTGGSGYTF.

This clonotype occurred many times. The chain's CDR3 is CASSYPPRGRLTGELFF. Here the CDR3 DNA reads TGTGCCAGCAGTTACCCTCCCAGGGGGCGCCTCACCGGGGAGCTGTTTTTT. This rearrangement joins TRBV6-2 or TRBV6-3 to TRBJ2-2; 8 bases map to TRBD1. The CDR3 covers 17 residues. V shed 2 bases, J shed 4 bases, and the junction held 9 bases outside the gene matches. Per the germline V gene, CDR1 is MNHEY and CDR2 is SVGEGT.

This clonotype has ten or more counts. The chain recombines TRBV29-1 with TRBJ2-1; tentatively, D is TRBD1 or TRBD2 (5 bases each). Trimming shortened V by 3 bases and J by 5 bases, and 11 bases separated the two germline ends. The CDR3 runs 13 residues. CDR1 is SQVTM, CDR2 ANQGSEA, per germline. The CDR3 sequence is CSVDSLGDNEQFF. CDR3 coding DNA: TGCAGCGTTGACAGCCTGGGGGACAATGAGCAGTTCTTC.

This clonotype was counted at least ten times. The chain links TRBV12-3 or TRBV12-4 to TRBJ1-2, with D tentatively TRBD1 (6 bases). The V end lost 2 bases, the J end lost 7 bases, and 8 bases lay between the germline ends. The CDR3 covers 12 residues. CDR3 sequence (DNA): TGTGCCAGCAGTTTACACAGGGTTGGCTACACCTTC. Translation: CASSLHRVGYTF.

This clonotype was recorded many times. The rearrangement uses TRBV29-1 and TRBJ1-2, with D hard to call. The CDR3 has 13 residues. CDR1 and CDR2 (germline): SQVTM, ANQGSEA. The V end was cut by 4 bases, the J end by 6 bases, with 15 bases between. CDR3 region: CSVGLTLLHGYTF. The DNA of the CDR3 is TGCAGCGTTGGCCTGACATTACTCCATGGCTACACCTTC. Full variable domain (remainder filled in from reference TRBV29-1 and TRBJ1-2): SAVISQKPSRDICQRGTSLTIQCQVDSQVTMMFWYRQQPGQSLTLIATANQGSEATYESGFVIDKFPISRPNLTFSTLTVSNMSPEDSSIYLCSVGLTLLHGYTFGSGTRLTVV.

There are many counts of this clonotype. CDR3 bases: TGTGCCACCAGTGATACACAGGGCACTGAGCTGTTTTTT. Translated, it gives CATSDTQGTELFF. The rearrangement joins TRBV24-1 to TRBJ2-2; tentative D call: TRBD1 (6 bases). V lost 3 bases to trimming and J lost 11 bases, with 12 bases between them. Germline values: CDR1 KGHDR, CDR2 SFDVKD. The CDR3 is 13 amino acids.

This clonotype showed up many times. The J gene is TRBJ1-2, the V gene TRBV5-1; tentative D call: TRBD1 (6 bases). The V and J ends lost 2 bases and 0 bases respectively, with 17 bases between them. There are 17 residues in the CDR3. CDR1 SGHRS and CDR2 YFSETQ come from the germline V gene. For the CDR3, the DNA is TGCGCCAGCAGCTTAGGACAGACCCACCGAGCTAACTATGGCTACACCTTC. It codes for CASSLGQTHRANYGYTF. Supplemented by reference TRBV5-1 and TRBJ1-2, the full variable domain reads KAGVTQTPRYLIKTRGQQVTLSCSPISGHRSVSWYQQTPGQGLQFLFEYFSETQRNKGNFPGRFSGRQFSNSRSEMNVSTLELGDSALYLCASSLGQTHRANYGYTFGSGTRLTVV.